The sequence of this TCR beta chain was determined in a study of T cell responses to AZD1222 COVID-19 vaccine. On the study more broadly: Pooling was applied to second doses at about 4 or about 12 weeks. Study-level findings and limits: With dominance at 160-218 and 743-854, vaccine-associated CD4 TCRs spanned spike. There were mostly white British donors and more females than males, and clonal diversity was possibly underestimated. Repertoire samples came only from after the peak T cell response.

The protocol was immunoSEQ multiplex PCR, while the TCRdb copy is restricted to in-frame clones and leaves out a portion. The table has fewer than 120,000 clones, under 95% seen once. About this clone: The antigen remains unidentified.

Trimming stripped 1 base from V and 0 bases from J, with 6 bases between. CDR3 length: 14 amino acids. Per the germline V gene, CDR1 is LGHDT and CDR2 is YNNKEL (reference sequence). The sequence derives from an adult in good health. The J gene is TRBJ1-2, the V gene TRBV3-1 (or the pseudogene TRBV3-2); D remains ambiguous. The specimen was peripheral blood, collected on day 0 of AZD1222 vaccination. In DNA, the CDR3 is TGTGCCAGCAGCCAAGTGGGGTCTAACTATGGCTACACCTTC. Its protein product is CASSQVGSNYGYTF.